These 15 T cell receptor beta chains were sequenced from one sample in a study of tissue T cells after allogeneic stem cell transplantation. Clones were sequenced by immunoSEQ multiplex PCR, and TCRdb holds only the in-frame ones, with some missing. The table has about 7,800 clones, roughly 51% seen once. Time point noted: mouse harvest day 7 after allogeneic transplant. The graft held 10^6 splenic CD5+ T cells and 10^7 T-cell-depleted bone marrow cells. Sequenced input: gut tissue. The receptors were sampled from a female BALB/c mouse given C57BL/6 T cells with graft-versus-host disease after an allogeneic hematopoietic cell transplant.

Comments on this clone: Gene names and germline match the mouse. The observed sequence ends 1 residue before the CDR3 terminus, with the missing tail filled in from the germline J gene. The rearrangement links TRBV15 to TRBJ2-1; 13 nucleotides match TRBD2. V lost 5 bases and J lost 8; bases outside the gene matches: 3. The CDR3 has 14 amino acids. The germline V gene has CDR1 SGHND and CDR2 FRSKSL. CDR3 region: CASSRTGGAPEQFF. The covered CDR3 bases are TGTGCCAGCAGTCGGACTGGGGGGGCGCCTGAGCAGTTC.

This clone showed up just a few times. Gene names refer to mouse genes. The DNA ends 1 residue before the CDR3 does, and the rest of the CDR3 is filled in from the germline J gene. The chain carries TRBV23 and TRBJ2-7; the D call TRBD2 from the table was never checked on the DNA. CDR1 is KGHTA, CDR2 FQNQQP, per germline. The CDR3 has 14 amino acids. CDR3 loop: CSSSQGTGGYEQYF. Partial CDR3 DNA: TGCTCCAGCAGTCAAGGGACTGGGGGTTATGAACAGTAC.

About this clone itself: The genes are named according to mouse. The read stops 1 residue short of the end of the CDR3; the missing end is completed from the germline J gene. The chain combines TRBV3 with TRBJ1-4; 7 bases are a match to TRBD1. The V segment lost 5 bases and the J segment 2 bases; nucleotides outside the gene matches: 5. CDR3 length: 15 residues. CDR1 SNHLY and CDR2 FYNGKV come from the germline V gene (reference sequence). This CDR3 reads CASSPWDRSNERLFF. The DNA read from the CDR3 is TGTGCCAGCAGCCCCTGGGACAGATCCAACGAAAGATTATTT. Drawing the rest from reference TRBV3 and TRBJ1-4, the complete variable domain is GPKVLQIPSHQIIDMGQMVTLNCDPVSNHLYFYWYKQILGQQMEFLVNFYNGKVMEKSKLFKDQFSVERPDGSYFTLKIQPTALEDSAVYFCASSPWDRSNERLFFGHGTKLSVL.

As for this clone: Gene labels here are mouse ones. The CDR3 goes on 1 residue after the read ends, and that part is filled in from the germline J gene. The rearrangement joins TRBV12-2 to TRBJ1-4; D is uncertain. Trimming removed 1 base at V and 0 bases at J, with 5 bases between. The CDR3 sequence is 14 residues long. Germline CDR1 is SGHLS and CDR2 is HYDKME. The sequenced part of the CDR3 DNA is TGTGCCAGCTCTCTTGACTTTTCCAACGAAAGATTATTT. This sequence encodes CASSLDFSNERLF. The entire CDR3 protein reads CASSLDFSNERLFF.

As to this clone: The gene symbols are mouse symbols. The read finishes 1 residue shy of the CDR3 end, and the germline J gene is used to complete it. The J gene is TRBJ2-5, the V gene TRBV31; 10 bases line up with TRBD2. V dropped 1 base and J dropped 3; count of bases not matched to a gene: 4. Per germline, CDR1 GKSSPN and CDR2 SITVG. The CDR3 length is 15 residues. CDR3 residues: CAWSPGGAGQDTQYF. The part of the CDR3 DNA that was read is TGTGCCTGGAGTCCTGGGGGGGCCGGACAAGACACCCAGTAC.

This clone was detected a few times. Mouse gene names and germline throughout. The CDR3 DNA, read in part, is TGTGCTAGCAGTTCTCCGGGACAGGGAATCGAAAGATTATTT. Protein product: CASSSPGQGIERLF. The CDR3 in full is CASSSPGQGIERLFF. The chain is built from TRBV29 and TRBJ1-4; 9 bases align to TRBD1. The read finishes 1 residue shy of the CDR3 end, and the germline J gene is used to complete it. Germline V lookup: CDR1 MSHET, CDR2 SYDVDS. V gave up 4 bases and J gave up 7 bases; unmatched junction bases: 7. This CDR3 has 15 amino acids.

This clone has a handful of counts. Germline and genes: mouse. The missing CDR3 end, 1 residue past where the read stops, is filled in from the germline J gene. V gene TRBV26 combines with J gene TRBJ2-7, with 11 bases lining up with TRBD2. The CDR3 totals 14 residues. V shed 6 bases and J 7 bases; nucleotides not matched to a gene: 8. Germline values: CDR1 KGHPV, CDR2 FQNQEV (reference sequence). The sequenced CDR3 bases are TGTGCCAGCAGCCTGGACTGGGGGGCGGGGGAACAGTAC. It translates to CASSLDWGAGEQY. The full CDR3 reads CASSLDWGAGEQYF.

A word on this clone: Mouse gene names apply. The sequence runs out 1 residue before the end of the CDR3; the remainder is reconstructed from the germline J gene. The V and J genes are TRBV3 and TRBJ2-2; 10 bases line up with TRBD2. The CDR3 totals 17 residues. V dropped 4 bases and J dropped 0; count of bases not matched to a gene: 5. Germline assignment: CDR1 SNHLY and CDR2 FYNGKV (reference sequence). CDR3 bases read: TGTGCCAGCAGCTCGACTGGGGGGCGTGCAAACACCGGGCAGCTCTAC. This codes for CASSSTGGRANTGQLY. The CDR3 reads in full as CASSSTGGRANTGQLYF.

The sample holds a few counts of this clone. Any gene name here is a mouse gene name. Coverage ceases 1 residue before the CDR3 finishes, and the germline J gene fills in the end. The chain joins TRBV13-1 to TRBJ2-7, with TRBD1 as a possible D gene (5 bases). From germline, CDR1 is NSHNY and CDR2 SYGAGN. Trimming pared 2 bases from V and 0 bases from J, leaving 9 bases between. The CDR3 runs 14 residues. CDR3 amino acids: CASSEEGSSYEQYF. Incomplete CDR3 DNA: TGTGCCAGCAGTGAAGAGGGGAGCTCCTATGAACAGTAC.

On this clone: Any gene name here is a mouse gene name. The read is 1 residue too short to cover the CDR3 end, so that end is filled in from the germline J gene. This rearrangement joins TRBV3 to TRBJ2-5; 8 bases map to TRBD2. This CDR3 comprises 14 residues. Germline V gene sequence: CDR1 SNHLY, CDR2 FYNGKV (reference sequence). V was clipped by 4 bases and J by 3 bases; unmatched bases: 3. The sequenced part of the CDR3 DNA is TGTGCCAGCAGCTCTGACTGGGGTCAAGACACCCAGTAC. Amino acids: CASSSDWGQDTQY. The full CDR3 reads CASSSDWGQDTQYF. The variable domain in full, with the rest retrieved from reference TRBV3 and TRBJ2-5, is GPKVLQIPSHQIIDMGQMVTLNCDPVSNHLYFYWYKQILGQQMEFLVNFYNGKVMEKSKLFKDQFSVERPDGSYFTLKIQPTALEDSAVYFCASSSDWGQDTQYFGPGTRLLVL.

Remarks on this clone: The genes and germline here are from mouse. The CDR3 is cut off 1 residue early in the read; its end comes from the germline J gene. J is TRBJ2-7 and V is TRBV26, with 7 bases lining up with TRBD2. This CDR3 spans 13 amino acids. Germline CDR1 reads KGHPV; CDR2 reads FQNQEV (reference sequence). After removal of 2 bases from V and 7 bases from J, the junction contained 5 bases not matched to a gene. The CDR3 sequence is CASSLVGGGEQYF. The DNA read from the CDR3 is TGTGCCAGCAGTCTGGTGGGGGGTGGAGAACAGTAC.

As concerns this clone: Gene labels here are mouse ones. The CDR3 end lies 1 residue beyond the end of the read and is filled in from the germline J gene. The rearrangement joins TRBV16 to TRBJ2-1; 10 bases are shared with TRBD2. The CDR3 loop spans 15 amino acids. After removal of 3 bases from V and 4 bases from J, the junction contained 3 bases not matched to a gene. The V gene's germline CDR1 is SGHSA and CDR2 FRNQAP. The DNA read from the CDR3 is TGTGCAAGCAGCTTCCGACTGGGGGGATATGCTGAGCAGTTC. Protein: CASSFRLGGYAEQF. The complete CDR3 reads CASSFRLGGYAEQFF.

With regard to this clone: Here the gene names and germline are mouse. The read is 1 residue too short to cover the CDR3 end, so that end is filled in from the germline J gene. The chain couples TRBV26 to TRBJ1-1; D is unclear. The ends were cut back, 0 bases at V and 1 base at J, with 9 bases in the middle. The V gene's germline CDR1 is KGHPV and CDR2 FQNQEV (reference sequence). This CDR3 contains 15 residues. The CDR3: CASSLSGGWNTEVFF. The sequenced part of the CDR3 DNA is TGTGCCAGCAGTCTGTCAGGAGGGTGGAACACAGAAGTCTTC.

On this clone: Gene labels here are mouse ones. The CDR3 extends 1 residue past the end of the read, so its final part is completed from the germline J gene. V and J are TRBV31 and TRBJ2-4, with D unclear. V lost 0 bases and J lost 0, with 4 bases in between. Germline assignment: CDR1 GKSSPN and CDR2 SITVG. The CDR3 totals 13 residues. This CDR3 reads CAWSLNSQNTLYF. The sequenced CDR3 bases are TGTGCCTGGAGTCTAAACAGTCAAAACACCTTGTAC.

This clone was seen just once. The gene names given are mouse names. The read finishes 1 residue shy of the CDR3 end, and the germline J gene is used to complete it. This chain joins TRBV19 and TRBJ2-5; TRBD2 is a possible D gene (7 bases). The CDR3 covers 15 residues. Germline assignment: CDR1 FNHDT and CDR2 SITEND (reference sequence). The germline V and J ends were trimmed by 4 bases and 5 bases, with 17 bases remaining between them. The CDR3 here is CASSLGGGRGDTQYF. Partial CDR3 DNA: TGTGCCAGCAGTCTGGGCGGGGGGCGAGGAGACACCCAGTAC. Together with reference TRBV19 and TRBJ2-5, the CDR3 gives the full variable domain: GGIITQTPKFLIGQEGQKLTLKCQQNFNHDTMYWYRQDSGKGLRLIYYSITENDLQKGDLSEGYDASREKKSSFSLTVTSAQKNEMAVFLCASSLGGGRGDTQYFGPGTRLLVL.